This TCR beta chain was sequenced for a study of T cells expressing NK-cell markers. The cDNA for TCR beta came from 5'RACE template switching with UMIs. No DNA is given; TCRdb re-called the 5' RACE reads and lists each CDR3 protein once. The sample data list around 280,000 distinct CDR3 sequences. General study results and limits: More than 5 donors showed dominant NKG2C+ clonotypes comprising about 1.0-7.5% of their CD8+ T cells.

As to this clonotype: The antigen is undetermined.

There are 16 residues in the CDR3. Germline CDR1 reads DFQATT; CDR2 reads SNEGSKA (reference sequence). The chain joins TRBV20-1 to TRBJ2-1; TCRdb calls TRBD2, which cannot be checked without DNA. Sequenced input: blood T cells: a sorted CD56 or NKG2C T cell subset, CD4+ or CD8+ T cells, or bulk PBMC T cells (not recorded which). This receptor was identified in a man younger than 35 in good health. This chain's CDR3 is CSATQRAGGPSYEQFF.